This T cell receptor beta chain came from a study of blood T cell repertoires in COVID-19. The wider study: Recovered participants had two consecutive negative NP/OP PCR tests, healthcare professional clearance, or symptom resolution.

Original processing methods: Estimation of nucleated cell counts relied on the amplification of reference gene primers. Sequencing used immunoSEQ multiplex PCR; TCRdb keeps in-frame clones, though not all of them. V and J calls and clone size are copied from that table; D and trimming were computed from the DNA. In the table there are fewer than 200,000 clones, 79% of which are singletons. Recruitment covered 20 to 25 US areas and drew participants whose ages spanned about 18 to 90 years. Germline V gene lookup returns CDR1 SGHRS and CDR2 YFSETQ. The CDR3 runs to 16 residues. V lost 0 bases, J lost 4 bases, and 16 bases lay in between.

The sequence was obtained from a woman aged 70-85 years in a cohort exposed to, infected with or recovered from COVID-19 (not recorded which). Material: PBMCs or T cells enriched from blood (not recorded which). This chain joins TRBV5-1 and TRBJ2-5, with D possibly being TRBD2 (6 bases). As DNA, the CDR3 is TGCGCCAGCAGCTTGGACGGGGGTTTCTCGGGAGAGACCCAGTACTTC. The encoded protein is CASSLDGGFSGETQYF.